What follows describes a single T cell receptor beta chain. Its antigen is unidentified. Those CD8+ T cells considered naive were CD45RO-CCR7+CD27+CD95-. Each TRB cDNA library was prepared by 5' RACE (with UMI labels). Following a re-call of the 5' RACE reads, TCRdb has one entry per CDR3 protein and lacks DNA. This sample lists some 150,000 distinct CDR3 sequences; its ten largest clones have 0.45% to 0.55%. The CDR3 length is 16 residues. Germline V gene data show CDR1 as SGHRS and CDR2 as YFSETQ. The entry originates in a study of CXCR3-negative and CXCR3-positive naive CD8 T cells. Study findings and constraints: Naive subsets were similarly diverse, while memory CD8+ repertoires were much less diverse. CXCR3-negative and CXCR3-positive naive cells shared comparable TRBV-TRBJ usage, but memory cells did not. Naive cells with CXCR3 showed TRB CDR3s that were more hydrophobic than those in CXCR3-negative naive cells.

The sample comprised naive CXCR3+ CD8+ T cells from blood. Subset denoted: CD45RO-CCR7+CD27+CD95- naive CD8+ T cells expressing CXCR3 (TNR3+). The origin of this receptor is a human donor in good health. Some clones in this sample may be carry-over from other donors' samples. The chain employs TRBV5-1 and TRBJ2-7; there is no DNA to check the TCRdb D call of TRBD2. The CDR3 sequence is CASSLATSGFGYEQYF.